This paragraph covers one TCR beta chain sequence. This CDR3 spans 17 amino acids. Germline values: CDR1 SGHDN, CDR2 FVKESK. Unmatched junction bases numbered 7, after V lost 5 bases and J lost 3 bases. The record originates from a study of shared T cell receptors in the human thymus. Data came from immunoSEQ multiplex PCR; TCRdb stores just in-frame clones and leaves some out. Among roughly 710,000 clones listed, 80% to 90% were seen once. This same sample was also taken into another study, of human thymus T cells. In that study: Each of the donors was a healthy Finnish infant who was undergoing open corrective cardiac surgery for congenital heart defects. Corrective heart surgery yielded the resections from which the thymus tissue came. There appeared to be biased usage of V and J genes in thymic and blood repertoires. Related studies found that unrelated individuals share highly overlapping thymic repertoires.

The receptor was isolated from a girl less than two years old with a congenital heart defect. J is TRBJ2-2 and V is TRBV14; 12 bases agree with TRBD2. Source material: thymocytes. In DNA form, the CDR3 reads TGTGCCAGCAGCGTCCTAGCGGGGGGGCCAGACACCGGGGAGCTGTTTTTT. It specifies CASSVLAGGPDTGELFF.